The sequence of this TCR beta chain was determined in a study of cytotoxic CD8 clonotypes in ibrutinib-treated CLL. V trimming: 6 bases; J trimming: 9 bases; junction bases outside the gene matches: 11. CDR1 is MNHEY and CDR2 is SVGAGI in the germline V gene. The CDR3 loop spans 15 amino acids. Study-wide points: Clonality, elevated at ibrutinib response, dropped back toward baseline at progression. Public clonotypes were rare and shrank or held steady on treatment.

On this clone itself: Its antigen is unidentified.

Clones were read by immunoSEQ multiplex PCR, and TCRdb kept only the in-frame ones, dropping some. The data show about 130,000 clones, 79% seen once. The TCR was taken from a human donor with chronic lymphocytic leukemia. The chain recombines TRBV6-5 with TRBJ2-1; the match to TRBD2 covers 10 bases. The input for sequencing was PBMCs, taken after 12 months of ibrutinib treatment. CDR3: CASSPPGLAMSEQFF. The CDR3 bases are TGTGCCAGCAGCCCCCCGGGACTAGCGATGAGTGAGCAGTTCTTC.